Listed below are T cell receptor beta chains from one sample, sequenced in a study of read filtering for tumor transcriptome and immune sequencing. TCRdb recomputed calls from the reads with MiXCR, one row per CDR3 protein. The sample lists 50,000 to 65,000 distinct CDR3 sequences; approximately 18% were seen once. The source material was a population of CD138-negative cells sorted from bone marrow. These receptors all come from a donor at least 40 years old with multiple myeloma. CDR3s leave out the opening cysteine and the closing phenylalanine or tryptophan.

v_gene | CDR3aa
TRBV5-6 | ASSLEAGGHTEAF
TRBV12-3/TRBV12-4 | ASSLGQGAHSPLH
TRBV4-1 | ASSQDRSYGYT
TRBV20-1 | SARGYRFNPLETQY
TRBV4-2 | ASSQRAGDSSYEQY
TRBV9 | ASSPGTTNTGELF
TRBV10-3 | AISESLQYQETQY
TRBV24-1 | ATSLRGANTGELF
TRBV20-1 | SAREHRGNYGYT
TRBV10-1 | ASSSGTQY
TRBV12-3/TRBV12-4 | ASSLSGSRGNEQF
TRBV2 | ASSDGGNQPQH
TRBV7-8 | ASSLETTGDTQY
TRBV30 | AWTVIQGNEQF